This TCR beta chain was observed in a study of shared clonotypes between healthy human individuals. Study findings and constraints: Generally, naive subsets came out with larger estimated richness than memory subsets.

The donors, healthy adults who were HIV-negative, had experienced no recent acute infections or vaccinations. Caucasian adults residing in Nashville, Tennessee made up all the donors. CD4+ cells underwent separation, giving CD45RA+ naive and CD45RA-negative memory subsets. Notes on this clone: Its antigen remains unidentified.

Germline V CDR1 and CDR2: SGHNT, YENEEA. The CDR3 runs 19 residues. The J segment lost 1 base and the V segment lost 5 bases, leaving 16 bases of the junction unmatched. The protocol was immunoSEQ multiplex PCR, while the TCRdb copy is restricted to in-frame clones and leaves out a portion. The data show 2 million to 3 million clones, 80% to 95% seen once. The V gene is TRBV11-3, the J gene TRBJ2-3; 9 nucleotides match TRBD1. Sequencing input: naive CD4+ T cells from PBMCs. Subset meaning: CD45RA+ positively selected. The receptor was isolated from a young man in good health. Some clones in this sample may be carry-over from other donors' samples. The CDR3: CASSRGTGPRMGGTDTQYF. The CDR3 DNA reads as TGTGCCAGCAGCCGAGGGACAGGGCCTCGGATGGGGGGCACAGATACGCAGTATTTT.